These 32 T cell receptor beta chains were all obtained from the same sample, sequenced in a study of blood T cell repertoires in COVID-19. Profiled with immunoSEQ multiplex PCR; TCRdb holds only in-frame clones, not every one. The sample holds a few hundred thousand clones, 85% to 90% seen once. The sequencing sample was made of PBMCs or T cells enriched from blood (not recorded which). The receptors derive from a young woman who had recovered from COVID-19.

V is TRBV29-1 and J is TRBJ1-2; perhaps TRBD1 as D (5 bases). Deletions cut 6 bases from V and 4 bases from J, with 15 bases between. CDR1 SQVTM and CDR2 ANQGSEA come from the germline V gene. The CDR3 runs to 13 residues. CDR3 sequence: CSVSQAGGYGYTF. The CDR3 nucleotides read TGCAGCGTCTCACAGGCGGGGGGCTATGGCTACACCTTC.

The chain employs TRBV27 and TRBJ2-2; TRBD2 agrees at 12 bases. Trimming removed 3 bases from V and 4 bases from J; junction bases left unmatched: 9. The CDR3 contains 18 residues. From germline, CDR1 is MNHEY and CDR2 SMNVEV (reference sequence). CDR3 DNA sequence: TGTGCCAGCAGTTTCCTAGCGGGAGGGCCTGGGGGCACCGGGGAGCTGTTTTTT. Translation: CASSFLAGGPGGTGELFF.

This clone was seen once. The rearrangement links TRBV18 to TRBJ2-2; 14 positions agree with TRBD2. Germline CDR1 reads KGHSH; CDR2 reads LQKENI. This CDR3 contains 20 residues. The V segment lost 3 bases and the J segment 2 bases; nucleotides outside the gene matches: 11. The CDR3 DNA reads TGTGCCAGCTCACCGCCCCCGGGACTAGCGGGAGTGCTAAACACCGGGGAGCTGTTTTTT. It translates to CASSPPPGLAGVLNTGELFF.

The chain recombines TRBV3-1 (or the pseudogene TRBV3-2) with TRBJ2-3; 11 nucleotides line up with TRBD2. V lost 4 bases and J lost 0; bases outside the gene matches: 6. In germline, CDR1 is LGHDT, CDR2 YNNKEL (reference sequence). This CDR3 is 17 amino acids long. The CDR3 bases are TGTGCCAGCAGCCTCGGGACTAGCGGATTAAGCACAGATACGCAGTATTTT. As protein: CASSLGTSGLSTDTQYF.

The V and J genes are TRBV9 and TRBJ1-2; D is unclear. Germline-derived CDR1 and CDR2 are SGDLS and YYNGEE. CDR3 length: 12 residues. Between the trimmed V and J ends, which lost 4 bases and 5 bases, there was a span of 9 bases. CDR3 amino acids: CASSSLRYGYTF. DNA for the CDR3: TGTGCCAGCAGCTCCCTGAGGTATGGCTACACCTTC.

This rearrangement joins TRBV10-3 to TRBJ1-2; unclear D gene. Trimming shortened V by 4 bases and J by 2 bases, and 14 bases separated the two germline ends. The CDR3 covers 15 residues. Germline-derived CDR1 and CDR2 are ENHRY and SYGVKD. The CDR3 DNA is TGTGCCATCAGTGCCGTCGGGGTGCGGAACTATGGCTACACCTTC. Translating gives CAISAVGVRNYGYTF.

The chain joins TRBV14 to TRBJ1-1; 9 nucleotides align to TRBD1. The CDR3 loop spans 15 amino acids. Losses at the gene ends were 5 bases for V and 4 bases for J; bases not matched to a gene: 8. Germline CDR1 SGHDN, CDR2 FVKESK. Here the CDR3 reads CASSGYRGRVTEAFF. The CDR3 DNA sequence: TGTGCCAGCAGCGGATACAGGGGGCGCGTCACTGAAGCTTTCTTT.

The chain is built from TRBV7-9 and TRBJ1-2; possibly TRBD1 for D (5 bases). The CDR3 loop spans 13 amino acids. V dropped 5 bases and J dropped 3 bases, with 10 bases sitting between them. Germline CDR1 and CDR2: SEHNR and FQNEAQ (reference sequence). The CDR3 bases are TGTGCCAGCAGCCAAGGGGTCGACTATGGCTACACCTTC. This sequence encodes CASSQGVDYGYTF.

This chain links TRBV5-1 with TRBJ2-1; the D gene is possibly TRBD2 (6 bases). Germline V gene sequence: CDR1 SGHRS, CDR2 YFSETQ. V shed 4 bases and J shed 0 bases, with 14 bases lying between them. This CDR3 contains 16 residues. The CDR3 sequence: CASSTASVRSYNEQFF. CDR3 DNA sequence: TGCGCCAGCAGCACCGCTAGCGTACGCTCCTACAATGAGCAGTTCTTC.

The rearrangement links TRBV4-1 to TRBJ2-2; a weak D match, TRBD2 (6 bases). V lost 1 base and J lost 4, with 16 bases in between. This CDR3 has 17 residues. Germline V gene sequence: CDR1 MGHRA, CDR2 YSYEKL. The CDR3 is CASSQGPPTSFTGELFF. The CDR3 bases are TGCGCCAGCAGCCAAGGACCTCCGACTAGTTTCACCGGGGAGCTGTTTTTT.

This chain links TRBV12-3 or TRBV12-4 with TRBJ1-2; D is possibly TRBD1 (6 bases). The CDR3 spans 13 residues. V shed 6 bases and J shed 4 bases, with 12 bases lying between them. CDR3 loop: CASSPGQPYGYTF. The CDR3 DNA is TGTGCCAGCAGCCCAGGACAGCCCTATGGCTACACCTTC.

V is TRBV5-4 and J is TRBJ1-2, with D possibly matching TRBD1 (5 bases). Germline loops: CDR1 SGHNT, CDR2 YYREEE (reference sequence). Trimming pared 3 bases from V and 7 bases from J, leaving 16 bases between. CDR3 length: 14 amino acids. The CDR3: CASSSPVGDGGYTF. The DNA of the CDR3 is TGTGCCAGCAGCTCGCCGGTAGGGGATGGTGGCTACACCTTC.

V usage is TRBV28 and J usage is TRBJ2-2, with 8 bases identical to TRBD2. Germline V gene sequence: CDR1 MDHEN, CDR2 SYDVKM. This CDR3 has 17 amino acids. V shed 7 bases, J shed 3 bases, and the junction held 13 bases outside the gene matches. The CDR3 nucleotides are TGTGCCAGCAACCCGGGGGGGGGAGGGCCCTACACCGGGGAGCTGTTTTTT. Its protein product is CASNPGGGGPYTGELFF.

This chain links TRBV5-1 with TRBJ1-5; 7 bases match TRBD1. V shed 3 bases, J shed 4 bases, and the junction held 16 bases outside the gene matches. Germline V gene lookup returns CDR1 SGHRS and CDR2 YFSETQ. This CDR3 is 18 amino acids long. The CDR3 coding sequence is TGCGCCAGCAGCTACCAAAATCGACAGGGATTTGGAAATCAGCCCCAGCATTTT. Encoded protein: CASSYQNRQGFGNQPQHF.

This clone has a single count. The chain combines TRBV19 with TRBJ1-6; D is perhaps TRBD1 (6 bases). The CDR3 has 13 residues. With 5 bases removed from V and 10 bases from J, the gap between germline ends came to 12 bases. Germline assignment: CDR1 LNHDA and CDR2 SQIVND (reference sequence). CDR3 DNA sequence: TGTGCCAGTAGTGGGGGCCTACTCTCACCCCTCCACTTT. Residues: CASSGGLLSPLHF.

This CDR3 is CASSEAIRNQPQHF. CDR3 in DNA: TGTGCCAGCAGTGAAGCGATCAGGAACCAGCCCCAGCATTTT. This chain joins TRBV6-1 and TRBJ1-5; unclear D gene. CDR3 length: 14 residues. V was clipped by 0 bases and J by 7 bases, with 10 bases between them. Germline V CDR1 and CDR2: MNHNS, SASEGT.

V gene TRBV7-9 combines with J gene TRBJ2-1; a possible D gene is TRBD1 (5 bases). The germline V gene encodes CDR1 SEHNR and CDR2 FQNEAQ (reference sequence). V was pared by 5 bases and J by 5 bases, with 16 bases between. CDR3 length equals 15 residues. DNA of the CDR3: TGTGCCAGCAGCCTGGGGCCTTCTGCCAACAATGAGCAGTTCTTC. The encoded protein is CASSLGPSANNEQFF. Combining the CDR3 with reference TRBV7-9 and TRBJ2-1 gives the whole variable domain DTGVSQNPRHKITKRGQNVTFRCDPISEHNRLYWYRQTLGQGPEFLTYFQNEAQLEKSRLLSDRFSAERPKGSFSTLEIQRTEQGDSAMYLCASSLGPSANNEQFFGPGTRLTVL.

V usage is TRBV10-1 and J usage is TRBJ2-7; TRBD2 is a possible D gene (6 bases). The CDR3 is 17 residues long. The V end lost 3 bases, the J end lost 0 bases, and 18 bases lay between the germline ends. Germline lookup yields CDR1 WNHNN and CDR2 SYGVQD (reference sequence). CDR3 sequence (DNA): TGCGCCAGCAGTGATTTATTAATGGCTAGCGCCTCCTACGAGCAGTACTTC. Encoded protein: CASSDLLMASASYEQYF.

The chain joins TRBV29-1 to TRBJ2-5, with 9 bases fitting TRBD1. V was clipped by 8 bases and J by 4 bases; unmatched bases: 8. CDR3 length equals 13 residues. The V gene's germline CDR1 is SQVTM and CDR2 ANQGSEA. CDR3 residues: CSLIQGAGETQYF. The CDR3 DNA is TGCAGCTTGATACAGGGGGCTGGAGAGACCCAGTACTTC.

The V gene is TRBV4-1, the J gene TRBJ1-6; D possibly corresponds to TRBD1 (5 bases). CDR3 length: 18 residues. Trimming pared 1 base from V and 7 bases from J, leaving 20 bases between. Germline V gene lookup returns CDR1 MGHRA and CDR2 YSYEKL. CDR3 coding DNA: TGCGCCAGCAGCCAAGCTAAAATTGGGGGGGAGAGGAATTCACCCCTCCACTTT. It codes for CASSQAKIGGERNSPLHF.

The chain employs TRBV30 and TRBJ1-1, with no clear D. Trimming pared 0 bases from V and 4 bases from J, leaving 9 bases between. CDR1 GTSNPN and CDR2 SVGIG come from the germline V gene (reference sequence). The CDR3 is 13 amino acids. CDR3: CAWSVGSRTEAFF. The CDR3 DNA sequence: TGTGCCTGGAGTGTGGGCAGTCGCACTGAAGCTTTCTTT.

This clone was picked up one time. The rearrangement uses TRBV6-5 and TRBJ1-1; maybe TRBD1 (5 bases). CDR3 length: 14 amino acids. Trimming cost V 2 bases and J 1 base, with 8 bases left between them. In germline, CDR1 is MNHEY, CDR2 SVGAGI. The chain's CDR3 is CASSYEQGNTEAFF. CDR3 bases: TGTGCCAGCAGTTACGAGCAGGGGAACACTGAAGCTTTCTTT.

The chain couples TRBV28 to TRBJ2-3; 9 bases match TRBD2. CDR3 size: 15 residues. The germline CDR1 and CDR2 sequences are MDHEN and SYDVKM. Trimming cost V 1 base and J 3 bases; bases outside gene matches: 2. The CDR3 region has the DNA TGTGCCAGCAGTTTATTGGGACTAGCAACAGATACGCAGTATTTT. Translated, it gives CASSLLGLATDTQYF.

CDR3 in DNA: TGTGCCAGCAGTCCTACTAGCGGGAGGGGCTACAATGAGCAGTTCTTC. It encodes CASSPTSGRGYNEQFF. The gene calls are TRBV7-2 and TRBJ2-1; TRBD2 matches 13 bases. Unmatched junction bases numbered 5, after V lost 6 bases and J lost 3 bases. The germline V gene has CDR1 SGHTA and CDR2 FQGNSA. The CDR3 covers 16 residues.

The V call is TRBV11-2, the J call TRBJ1-2, with a possible D match to TRBD1 (5 bases). V gave up 5 bases and J gave up 5 bases, with 24 bases separating them. The CDR3 is 17 amino acids. The germline gives CDR1 SGHAT, CDR2 FQNNGV. The CDR3 bases are TGTGCCAGCAGCCAAGCCGGAAATACAGGTTTACGGTATGGCTACACCTTC. It codes for CASSQAGNTGLRYGYTF.

The CDR3 DNA follows: TGTGCCAGCAGTTTACACGGTTCTGATCAGCCCCAGCATTTT. Protein: CASSLHGSDQPQHF. The chain links TRBV27 to TRBJ1-5; unclear D gene. Germline values: CDR1 MNHEY, CDR2 SMNVEV (reference sequence). Trimming took off 2 bases at V and 5 bases at J, with 10 bases between the two ends. The CDR3 has 14 residues.

This chain links TRBV2 with TRBJ2-7; the D gene is possibly TRBD1 (6 bases). CDR1 is SNHLY and CDR2 is FYNNEI in the germline V gene. CDR3 length: 16 residues. Between the trimmed V and J ends, which lost 6 bases and 2 bases, there was a span of 20 bases. DNA of the CDR3: TGTGCCAGCAGCCCCTCCCGGTTACAGGGTGCCTACGAGCAGTACTTC. This translates into CASSPSRLQGAYEQYF.

Written as DNA, the CDR3 is TGTGCCAGCAGCCCCACCGGCAGGGGAAATCAGCCCCAGCATTTT. Its protein is CASSPTGRGNQPQHF. V and J are TRBV28 and TRBJ1-5; possible D gene TRBD1, 6 bases. The CDR3 totals 15 residues. Between the trimmed V and J ends, which lost 6 bases and 4 bases, there was a span of 16 bases. Germline lookup yields CDR1 MDHEN and CDR2 SYDVKM.

V usage is TRBV25-1 and J usage is TRBJ1-6, with 10 bases fitting TRBD1. The CDR3 is 17 amino acids. The V gene's germline CDR1 is MGHDK and CDR2 SYGVNS. Trimming removed 1 base from V and 3 bases from J; junction bases left unmatched: 3. The CDR3 loop is CASSEWGTGVYNSPLHF. CDR3 bases: TGTGCCAGCAGTGAATGGGGGACAGGGGTCTATAATTCACCCCTCCACTTT.

J is TRBJ1-4 and V is TRBV7-9, with TRBD1 matching 7 bases. Looked up from germline, CDR1 is SEHNR and CDR2 is FQNEAQ (reference sequence). V lost 3 bases and J lost 4; bases outside the gene matches: 5. CDR3 length equals 15 residues. As DNA, the CDR3 is TGTGCCAGCAGCTTCCTGACAGGGTTTAATGAAAAACTGTTTTTT. Translating it yields CASSFLTGFNEKLFF. The whole variable domain, remainder taken from reference TRBV7-9 and TRBJ1-4, is DTGVSQNPRHKITKRGQNVTFRCDPISEHNRLYWYRQTLGQGPEFLTYFQNEAQLEKSRLLSDRFSAERPKGSFSTLEIQRTEQGDSAMYLCASSFLTGFNEKLFFGSGTQLSVL.

Here the CDR3 reads CASSLRQGPLNTEAFF. The DNA for the CDR3 is TGTGCCAGCAGCTTACGCCAGGGCCCCTTGAACACTGAAGCTTTCTTT. The chain carries TRBV7-2 and TRBJ1-1; a possible D gene is TRBD1 (5 bases). The V end was cut by 2 bases, the J end by 0 bases, with 13 bases between. The CDR3 totals 16 residues. Germline CDR1 reads SGHTA; CDR2 reads FQGNSA.

This clone has a single count. The V and J genes are TRBV11-2 and TRBJ1-2, with 7 bases that match TRBD1. CDR1 is SGHAT, CDR2 FQNNGV, per germline. The CDR3 is 14 residues long. V trimming: 5 bases; J trimming: 4 bases; junction bases outside the gene matches: 7. Written as DNA, the CDR3 is TGTGCCAGCAGCCCGCAGGGGGGCGGCTATGGCTACACCTTC. This encodes CASSPQGGGYGYTF.